This TCR beta chain was captured in a study of cytomegalovirus exposure and HLA in healthy donors. A note on this clone: Its antigen is not identified. Other DNA sequences from this sample encode an identical CDR3 as well.

The CDR3 length is 13 residues. The germline V gene encodes CDR1 MNHEY and CDR2 SVGAGI. Trimming cost V 2 bases and J 8 bases, with 12 bases left between them. The PCR ran on 60 Vbeta and 13 Jbeta primers. Produced via immunoSEQ multiplex PCR; TCRdb's table is partial and in-frame only. This table holds roughly 180,000 clones, about four fifths found once. Findings and caveats of the study: Sequence variants that were highly shared formed a cluster that was likely a sequencing artifact. Specificity for CMV antigens was confirmed in vitro for a few of the CMV-associated chains. Earlier analysis found most TCR beta V segments productive about 87% or about 30% of the time.

This rearrangement joins TRBV6-5 to TRBJ1-2, with no clear D. This TCR came from a man aged 35-49 years in good health and CMV-seronegative. Sequenced input: PBMCs. The CDR3 reads CASSYGQSLGYTF. CDR3 bases: TGTGCCAGCAGTTACGGGCAGAGTCTAGGCTACACCTTC.